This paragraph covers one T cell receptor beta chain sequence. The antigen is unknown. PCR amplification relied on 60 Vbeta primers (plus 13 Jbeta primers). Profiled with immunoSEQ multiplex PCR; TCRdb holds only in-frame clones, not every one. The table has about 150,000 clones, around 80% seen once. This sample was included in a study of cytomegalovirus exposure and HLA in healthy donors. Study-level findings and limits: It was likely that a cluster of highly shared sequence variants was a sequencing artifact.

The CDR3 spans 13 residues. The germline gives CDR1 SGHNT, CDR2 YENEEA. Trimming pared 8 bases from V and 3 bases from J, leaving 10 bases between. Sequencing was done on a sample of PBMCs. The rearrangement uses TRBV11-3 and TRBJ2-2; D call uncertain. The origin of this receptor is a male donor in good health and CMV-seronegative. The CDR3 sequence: CASQKEYTGELFF. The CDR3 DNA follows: TGTGCCAGCCAAAAGGAGTACACCGGGGAGCTGTTTTTT.